The source of this T cell receptor beta chain is a study of T cell responses to AZD1222 COVID-19 vaccine. Across the whole study: Timing groups of about 4 and about 12 weeks for second doses were pooled. Study results and limitations: It should be noted that donors were predominantly white British and more often female, and clonal diversity was possibly underestimated. Repertoires in all cases were sampled only once the peak T cell response had passed. The breadth and depth of Spike-specific TCRs increased once two AZD1222 doses had been given.

Generated by immunoSEQ multiplex PCR, the TCRdb table keeps only in-frame clones and is missing some. The top ten clones hold around 9.4% of a sample with more than 95,000 clones, over 80% of them seen once. Details on this clone: No antigen is known for it.

Source: peripheral blood, taken on day 0 of AZD1222 vaccination. The receptor comes from an adult in good health.

The CDR3 bases are TGTGCCAGCAGCCCCGGACGGAATAATGAAAAACTGTTTTTT. Translation: CASSPGRNNEKLFF. This rearrangement joins TRBV7-8 to TRBJ1-4; D unclear. The V end lost 5 bases, the J end lost 4 bases, and 11 bases lay between the germline ends. The CDR3 contains 14 residues. CDR1 is SGHVS, CDR2 FQNEAQ, per germline.